The 26 T cell receptor beta chains below were found in one sample sequenced in a study of T cell repertoires in cytomegalovirus infection. The antigens these receptors bind are not known. Using its own MiXCR run on the reads, TCRdb lists one record per CDR3 protein. The top ten clones hold 25% of a sample with 160,000 or so distinct CDR3 sequences, 20% to 25% of them seen once. This material consisted of CD8+ T cells from cultured PBMCs, taken from culture after CMV antigen stimulation. The source of these receptors is a human donor in good health (CMV status not recorded). Some clones in this sample may be carry-over from other donors' samples.

This clonotype was picked up a small number of times. Written as DNA, the CDR3 is TGTGCCAGCAGCTACCGGACAGGGTCCAACTACGAGCAGTACTTC. Its translation: CASSYRTGSNYEQYF. The rearrangement uses TRBV7-6 and TRBJ2-7; 8 nucleotides line up with TRBD1. V was pared by 4 bases and J by 3 bases, with 8 bases of the junction left unmatched. Looked up from germline, CDR1 is SGHVS and CDR2 is FNYEAQ. The CDR3 is made up of 15 amino acids.

CDR3 DNA sequence: TGTGCCAGCAGTCCGAATCGGGATACGCAGTATTTT. It codes for CASSPNRDTQYF. The genes are TRBV12-3 or TRBV12-4 and TRBJ2-3; no firm D call. The CDR3 has 12 amino acids. The ends were cut back, 5 bases at V and 6 bases at J, with 9 bases in the middle.

This clonotype has a handful of counts. V gene TRBV12-3 or TRBV12-4 combines with J gene TRBJ2-3; D gene ambiguous. The V end lost 7 bases, the J end lost 7 bases, and 12 bases lay between the germline ends. The CDR3 totals 12 residues. Written as DNA, the CDR3 is TGTGCCAGCACCTCGACTTTTAATACGCAGTATTTT. Translated, it gives CASTSTFNTQYF.

This clonotype was seen ten or more times. The V and J genes are TRBV7-9 and TRBJ2-6, with D tentatively TRBD2 (7 bases). The germline CDR1 and CDR2 sequences are SEHNR and FQNEAQ (reference sequence). The CDR3 runs 15 residues. CDR3 sequence: CAGGGTFSGANVLTF. CDR3 bases: TGTGCAGGGGGAGGGACCTTTTCAGGGGCCAACGTCCTGACTTTC.

This clonotype was seen only a few times. The J gene is TRBJ2-1, the V gene TRBV20-1; 9 bases map to TRBD2. V trimming: 3 bases; J trimming: 4 bases; junction bases outside the gene matches: 4. Germline lookup yields CDR1 DFQATT and CDR2 SNEGSKA (reference sequence). This CDR3 is built from 14 residues. The chain's CDR3 is CSASAGGDYNEQFF. The DNA for the CDR3 is TGCAGTGCTAGTGCGGGGGGGGATTACAATGAGCAGTTCTTC.

The chain combines TRBV25-1 with TRBJ2-6, with D tentatively TRBD1 (6 bases). Per the germline V gene, CDR1 is MGHDK and CDR2 is SYGVNS. This CDR3 is 15 amino acids long. Trimming took off 5 bases at V and 2 bases at J, with 10 bases between the two ends. As DNA, the CDR3 is TGTGCCAGCAGTTCCAGGGGCGCTGGGGCCAACGTCCTGACTTTC. This gives the protein CASSSRGAGANVLTF.

The chain uses TRBV6-2 or TRBV6-3 and TRBJ2-7, with 8 bases fitting TRBD1. This CDR3 region has 15 residues. V lost 6 bases and J lost 0; bases outside the gene matches: 7. CDR1 is MNHEY and CDR2 is SVGEGT in the germline V gene. The CDR3 reads CASSLKQGGSYEQYF. The CDR3 DNA follows: TGTGCCAGCAGCCTGAAACAGGGGGGCTCCTACGAGCAGTACTTC.

This clonotype came up once. V usage is TRBV7-8 and J usage is TRBJ2-2; 7 bases line up with TRBD1. With 6 bases clipped from V and 2 bases from J, the junction kept 12 bases outside the gene matches. The CDR3 sequence is 17 residues long. Germline CDR1 reads SGHVS; CDR2 reads FQNEAQ. CDR3 residues: CASSLDRASPNTGELFF. CDR3 DNA: TGTGCCAGCAGTCTCGACAGGGCCTCGCCCAACACCGGGGAGCTGTTTTTT.

This clonotype showed up just a few times. The chain uses TRBV4-3 and TRBJ2-7; 8 bases are shared with TRBD1. CDR3 length: 13 residues. CDR1 is LGHNA, CDR2 YSLEER, per germline. V was clipped by 1 base and J by 10 bases; unmatched bases: 6. CDR3 coding DNA: TGCGCCAGCAGCCAAGGGCAGGACAGGGCCCAGTACTTC. Translated, it gives CASSQGQDRAQYF.

The V and J genes are TRBV7-8 and TRBJ2-6; TRBD1 is a possible D gene (6 bases). V lost 6 bases and J 1 base, leaving 10 bases between the germline ends. The germline V gene encodes CDR1 SGHVS and CDR2 FQNEAQ. CDR3 size: 15 residues. The CDR3 protein is CASRHRESGANVLTF. CDR3 bases: TGTGCCAGCAGGCACAGGGAATCTGGGGCCAACGTCCTGACTTTC.

There are many counts of this clonotype. V and J are TRBV11-2 and TRBJ1-1; D gene uncertain. Germline V gives CDR1 SGHAT, CDR2 FQNNGV. The CDR3 is made up of 14 amino acids. The ends were cut back, 5 bases at V and 4 bases at J, with 14 bases in the middle. DNA of the CDR3: TGTGCCAGCAGCCTGACTGATGCGGTCACTGAAGCTTTCTTT. Translated, it gives CASSLTDAVTEAFF.

The V call is TRBV12-3 or TRBV12-4, the J call TRBJ1-1, with 8 bases fitting TRBD1. The ends lost 5 bases at V and 6 bases at J; junction bases unmatched: 11. The CDR3 runs to 15 residues. CDR3 sequence: CASSRRTGSLSEAFF. The CDR3 DNA reads TGTGCCAGCAGTAGACGGACAGGGTCTTTATCTGAAGCTTTCTTT.

In this sample, this clonotype turned up many times. This chain links TRBV7-8 with TRBJ2-7; 10 nucleotides line up with TRBD1. This CDR3 is built from 15 residues. Germline V gene lookup returns CDR1 SGHVS and CDR2 FQNEAQ. The V gene end was trimmed by 6 bases and the J gene end by 1 base; junction bases not matched to a gene: 6. Written as DNA, the CDR3 is TGTGCCAGCAGGGCGGGACAGGGGCCTTCCTACGAGCAGTACTTC. Residues: CASRAGQGPSYEQYF.

This clonotype turned up a few times. The chain couples TRBV11-2 to TRBJ1-3; no reliable D call. Germline-derived CDR1 and CDR2 are SGHAT and FQNNGV. Deletions cut 2 bases from V and 0 bases from J, with 5 bases between. The length of the CDR3 is 14 residues. The CDR3 DNA is TGTGCCAGCAGCTTACAGAACTCTGGAAACACCATATATTTT. Encoded protein: CASSLQNSGNTIYF. Combining the CDR3 with reference TRBV11-2 and TRBJ1-3 gives the whole variable domain EAGVAQSPRYKIIEKRQSVAFWCNPISGHATLYWYQQILGQGPKLLIQFQNNGVVDDSQLPKDRFSAERLKGVDSTLKIQPAKLEDSAVYLCASSLQNSGNTIYFGEGSWLTVV.

This chain uses TRBV3-1 with TRBJ2-2; 11 nucleotides match TRBD1. Germline-derived CDR1 and CDR2 are LGHDT and YNNKEL (reference sequence). The CDR3 has 18 residues. With V trimmed by 4 bases and J by 2 bases, 9 bases remained unmatched. The CDR3 DNA reads as TGTGCCAGCAGCCCCTTCGGACAGGGGGCAGTTAACACCGGGGAGCTGTTTTTT. It yields the protein CASSPFGQGAVNTGELFF.

This clonotype was counted only a few times. V and J are TRBV7-2 and TRBJ1-2, with 7 bases lining up with TRBD1. CDR1 and CDR2 (germline): SGHTA, FQGNSA. The CDR3 sequence is 16 residues long. Trimming took 5 bases from V and 0 from J; bases not matched to a gene: 9. The CDR3: CASSASATGPNYGYTF. DNA for the CDR3: TGTGCCAGCAGCGCATCAGCGACAGGGCCTAACTATGGCTACACCTTC.

V is TRBV12-5 and J is TRBJ2-1, with D hard to call. V gave up 9 bases and J gave up 5 bases, with 11 bases separating them. Germline CDR1 LGHNT, CDR2 FRNRAP. This CDR3 has 12 amino acids. DNA of the CDR3: TGTGCTAGCTTCTCGAGAAACAATGAGCAGTTCTTC. Translating it yields CASFSRNNEQFF.

This chain links TRBV7-6 with TRBJ2-1; D may be TRBD1 or TRBD2 (5 bases each). Germline V CDR1 and CDR2: SGHVS, FNYEAQ. The CDR3 runs 11 residues. With 6 bases removed from V and 10 bases from J, the gap between germline ends came to 10 bases. In nucleotides, the CDR3 is TGTGCCAGCAGGTCGGGGCCGGAGCAGTTCTTC. Protein sequence: CASRSGPEQFF.

The genes are TRBV7-8 and TRBJ2-7; TRBD1 or TRBD2 may be the D gene (5 bases each). From germline, CDR1 is SGHVS and CDR2 FQNEAQ. There are 16 residues in the CDR3. Trimming pared 1 base from V and 3 bases from J, leaving 16 bases between. For the CDR3, the DNA is TGTGCCAGCAGCTTAGTTAGAGGGCGAGGGGTCTACGAGCAGTACTTC. Its protein is CASSLVRGRGVYEQYF.

The chain couples TRBV7-6 to TRBJ2-6; 8 bases match TRBD2. Trimming cost V 5 bases and J 1 base; bases outside gene matches: 4. Per germline, CDR1 SGHVS and CDR2 FNYEAQ. The length of the CDR3 is 16 residues. The CDR3 reads CASSPGGASGANVLTF. The CDR3 nucleotides read TGTGCCAGCAGCCCCGGGGGGGCTTCTGGGGCCAACGTCCTGACTTTC.

Ten or more counts support this clonotype. The chain combines TRBV7-2 with TRBJ2-7, with 9 positions matching TRBD2. Trimming at V came to 5 bases and at J to 2 bases, leaving 10 bases not matched to a gene. Germline V gene lookup returns CDR1 SGHTA and CDR2 FQGNSA. CDR3 size: 16 residues. The CDR3 loop is CASSLNSGGPAYEQYF. The CDR3 DNA reads TGTGCCAGCAGCCTGAATAGCGGGGGCCCTGCCTACGAGCAGTACTTC.

This clonotype was counted between two and nine times. This chain uses TRBV6-8 with TRBJ1-1; TRBD1 matches at 7 bases. CDR1 MNHGY and CDR2 SAAAGT come from the germline V gene. V was pared by 6 bases and J by 0 bases, with 10 bases of the junction left unmatched. The CDR3 contains 16 residues. CDR3 residues: CASSTEPDRVNTEAFF. The CDR3 nucleotides read TGTGCCAGCAGCACCGAGCCCGACAGGGTGAACACTGAAGCTTTCTTT.

The chain employs TRBV6-4 and TRBJ1-3; D call uncertain. Germline-derived CDR1 and CDR2 are MRHNA and SNTAGT. V was clipped by 3 bases and J by 6 bases, with 15 bases between them. The CDR3 contains 15 residues. The CDR3 nucleotides read TGTGCCAGCAGTGAACCCGGGAAATACCAAAACACCATATATTTT. Its translation is CASSEPGKYQNTIYF.

This clonotype was observed a handful of times. This chain connects TRBV7-3 to TRBJ1-2; 8 bases align to TRBD1. The V and J ends lost 0 bases and 6 bases, in that order; junction bases with no gene match: 9. Germline CDR1 SGHTA, CDR2 FQGTGA. This CDR3 is 16 amino acids long. CDR3 sequence reads: CASSLTSGGEVHGYTF. DNA of the CDR3: TGTGCCAGCAGCTTAACGTCAGGGGGCGAGGTCCATGGCTACACCTTC.

This rearrangement joins TRBV10-3 to TRBJ2-5; D is perhaps TRBD1 (6 bases). This CDR3 spans 15 amino acids. V was cut by 1 base and J by 0 bases, with 9 bases left in between. Looked up from germline, CDR1 is ENHRY and CDR2 is SYGVKD. The CDR3, as DNA: TGTGCCATCAGTGAGTTTAGGGGGAACCAAGAGACCCAGTACTTC. This gives the protein CAISEFRGNQETQYF.

V is TRBV12-3 or TRBV12-4 and J is TRBJ2-1; a weak D match, TRBD2 (5 bases). V shed 3 bases and J shed 4 bases, with 16 bases lying between them. The CDR3 extends over 16 amino acids. CDR3 bases: TGTGCCAGCAGTTTCGAGTTACTAGGCGGGTACAATGAGCAGTTCTTC. This gives the protein CASSFELLGGYNEQFF.